The T cell receptor (beta chain) under discussion was sequenced for a study of technical replicates of blood from a handful of donors. This table comes from immunoSEQ multiplex PCR, and its TCRdb copy is limited to in-frame clones, with some not included. This table has about 76,000 clones, 94% appearing once. J lost 5 bases, V lost 6 bases, and 8 bases had no gene match. This CDR3 spans 14 amino acids. Germline V gives CDR1 GTSNPN, CDR2 SVGIG (reference sequence). This sequence joins TRBV30 and TRBJ2-7; 12 nucleotides agree with TRBD2. The material sequenced was T cells isolated from PBMCs. The sequence was collected from a human donor in good health. The CDR3 nucleotides read TGTGCCTGCACTAGCGGGAGGAATTGGGACGAGCAGTACTTC. Amino acid sequence: CACTSGRNWDEQYF. Supplemented by reference TRBV30 and TRBJ2-7, the full variable domain reads SQTIHQWPATLVQPVGSPLSLECTVEGTSNPNLYWYRQAAGRGLQLLFYSVGIGQISSEVPQNLSASRPQDRQFILSSKKLLLSDSGFYLCACTSGRNWDEQYFGPGTRLTVT.